The 8 T cell receptor beta chains below come from one sample, sequenced in a study of identical twins. Via MiXCR, TCRdb re-called the 5' RACE reads, giving one row per CDR3 protein. The table shows under 800,000 distinct CDR3 sequences, with 21% occurring only once. The sample also formed part of further work on T cells expressing NK-cell markers.

The sequenced material came from PBMCs. The receptors originated from a woman between 18 and 29 years old in good health.

The V and J genes are TRBV12-3 or TRBV12-4 and TRBJ2-5, with D maybe TRBD2 (5 bases). The CDR3 length is 13 residues. V dropped 3 bases and J dropped 6 bases, with 11 bases sitting between them. The CDR3 loop is CASSFLGAQTQYF. The CDR3 DNA reads as TGTGCCAGCAGTTTTTTGGGAGCACAGACCCAGTACTTC.

This clonotype was counted between two and nine times. The CDR3 loop is CASSQGRDRYNEQFF. CDR3 sequence (DNA): TGTGCCAGCAGCCAAGGCCGGGATAGGTACAATGAGCAGTTCTTC. The chain couples TRBV3-1 to TRBJ2-1, with D possibly being TRBD2 (5 bases). The CDR3 is 15 amino acids. The ends were cut back, 1 base at V and 4 bases at J, with 11 bases in the middle. Germline CDR1 LGHDT, CDR2 YNNKEL (reference sequence).

This clonotype was seen many times. In DNA, the CDR3 is TGCAGTGCGTTTCGTGTCGGGGTAAAGGAGACCCAGTACTTC. This sequence encodes CSAFRVGVKETQYF. This sequence joins TRBV20-1 and TRBJ2-5, with a possible D match to TRBD2 (5 bases). In germline, CDR1 is DFQATT, CDR2 SNEGSKA (reference sequence). The CDR3 is 14 residues long. V shed 6 bases and J shed 5 bases, with 19 bases lying between them.

The sample holds a few counts of this clonotype. V is TRBV20-1 and J is TRBJ2-3; 8 bases match TRBD1. The junction had 5 bases not matched to a gene; V was cut back by 0 bases and J by 0 bases. Germline V gene lookup returns CDR1 DFQATT and CDR2 SNEGSKA (reference sequence). The CDR3 extends over 16 amino acids. This chain's CDR3 is CSARDPGQGSTDTQYF. The DNA for the CDR3 is TGCAGTGCTAGAGATCCAGGACAGGGTAGCACAGATACGCAGTATTTT.

V usage is TRBV7-6 and J usage is TRBJ2-7; the D is unclear. From germline, CDR1 is SGHVS and CDR2 FNYEAQ. V dropped 1 base and J dropped 6 bases, with 13 bases sitting between them. The CDR3 loop spans 14 amino acids. This chain's CDR3 is CASSLGPAPPEQYF. In DNA form, the CDR3 reads TGTGCCAGCAGCTTAGGCCCGGCGCCCCCCGAGCAGTACTTC.

This clonotype has a handful of counts. This chain connects TRBV20-1 to TRBJ1-2, with TRBD1 matching 7 bases. The CDR3 has 12 amino acids. Germline assignment: CDR1 DFQATT and CDR2 SNEGSKA (reference sequence). V was pared by 6 bases and J by 5 bases, with 6 bases of the junction left unmatched. DNA for the CDR3: TGCAGTGCGTGGACAGGAATTTATGGCTACACCTTC. This encodes CSAWTGIYGYTF.

This rearrangement joins TRBV6-1 to TRBJ1-6; 7 nucleotides agree with TRBD1. This CDR3 has 14 residues. CDR1 is MNHNS and CDR2 is SASEGT in the germline V gene. V gave up 8 bases and J gave up 5 bases; unmatched junction bases: 6. In DNA form, the CDR3 reads TGTGCCAGCTGCGGACAGGCGAATAATTCACCCCTCCACTTT. This sequence encodes CASCGQANNSPLHF.

The rearrangement links TRBV5-1 to TRBJ1-1, with TRBD1 as a possible D gene (5 bases). This CDR3 has 14 residues. Germline loops: CDR1 SGHRS, CDR2 YFSETQ. V gave up 5 bases and J gave up 1 base, with 12 bases separating them. The CDR3 bases are TGCGCCAGCAGGGAGGGGTCCGGGAACACTGAAGCTTTCTTT. It is translated as CASREGSGNTEAFF.